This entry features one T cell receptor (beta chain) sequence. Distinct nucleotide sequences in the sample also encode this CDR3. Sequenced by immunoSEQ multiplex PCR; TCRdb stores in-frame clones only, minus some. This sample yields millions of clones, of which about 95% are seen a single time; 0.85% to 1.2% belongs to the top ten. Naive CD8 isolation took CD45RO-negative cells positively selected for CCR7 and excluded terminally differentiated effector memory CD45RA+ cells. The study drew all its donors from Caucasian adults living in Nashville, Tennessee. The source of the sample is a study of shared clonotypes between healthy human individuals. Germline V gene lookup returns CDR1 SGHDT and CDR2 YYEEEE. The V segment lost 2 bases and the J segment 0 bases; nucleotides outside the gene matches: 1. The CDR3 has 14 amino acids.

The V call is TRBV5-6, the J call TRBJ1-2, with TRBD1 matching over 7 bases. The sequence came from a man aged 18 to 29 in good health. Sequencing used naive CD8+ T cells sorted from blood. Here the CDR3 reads CASSFGQANYGYTF. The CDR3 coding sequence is TGTGCCAGCAGCTTTGGACAGGCTAACTATGGCTACACCTTC. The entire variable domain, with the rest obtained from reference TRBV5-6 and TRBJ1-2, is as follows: DAGVTQSPTHLIKTRGQQVTLRCSPKSGHDTVSWYQQALGQGPQFIFQYYEEEERQRGNFPDRFSGHQFPNYSSELNVNALLLGDSALYLCASSFGQANYGYTFGSGTRLTVV.